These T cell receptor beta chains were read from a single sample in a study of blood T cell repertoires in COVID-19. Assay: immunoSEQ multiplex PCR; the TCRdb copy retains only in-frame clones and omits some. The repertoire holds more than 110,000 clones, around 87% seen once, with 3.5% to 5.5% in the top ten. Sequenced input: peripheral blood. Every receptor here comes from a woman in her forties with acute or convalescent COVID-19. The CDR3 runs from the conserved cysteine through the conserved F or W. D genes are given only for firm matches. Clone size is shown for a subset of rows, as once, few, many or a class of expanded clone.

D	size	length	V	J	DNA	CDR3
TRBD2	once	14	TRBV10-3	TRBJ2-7	TGTGCCATCAGTACCGGGACTAGCACCTACGAGCAGTACTTC	CAISTGTSTYEQYF
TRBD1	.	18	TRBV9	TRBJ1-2	TGTGCCAGCAGCGTAGCTACCGGGACAGGGTACTTAGACTATGGCTACACCTTC	CASSVATGTGYLDYGYTF
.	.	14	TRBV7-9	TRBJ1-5	TGTGCCAGCAGCTATACAGGGAACCGGGGGCCCCAGCATTTT	CASSYTGNRGPQHF
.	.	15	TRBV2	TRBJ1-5	TGTGCCAGCAGTGTTGAAGGGGCTGGCAATCAGCCCCAGCATTTT	CASSVEGAGNQPQHF
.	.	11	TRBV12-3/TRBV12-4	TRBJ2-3	TGTGCCGCGGCTAGAGGCGATGTGCAGTATTTT	CAAARGDVQYF
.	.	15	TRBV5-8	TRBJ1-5	TGTGCCAGCAGCTTGGGAGGTTATAGCAATCAGCCCCAGCATTTT	CASSLGGYSNQPQHF
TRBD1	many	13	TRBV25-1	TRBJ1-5	TGTGCCACACAGGGGTCCGGCAATCAGCCCCAGCATTTT	CATQGSGNQPQHF
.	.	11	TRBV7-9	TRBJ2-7	TGTGCCAGCCAAGGGGCTTACGAGCAGTACTTC	CASQGAYEQYF
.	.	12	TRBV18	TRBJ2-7	TGTGCCAGCTCAGGGAGTGCCTACGAGCAGTACTTC	CASSGSAYEQYF
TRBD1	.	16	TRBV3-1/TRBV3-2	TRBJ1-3	TGTGCCAGCAGCCTATTAGGGACAGGTGACATGGGGGCCATATATTTT	CASSLLGTGDMGAIYF
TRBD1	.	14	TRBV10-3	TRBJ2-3	TGTGCCATCAGAGGGGACAGGGGGCATGATACGCAGTATTTT	CAIRGDRGHDTQYF
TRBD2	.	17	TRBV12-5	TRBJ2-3	TGTGCTAGTGGTTTTGCCCTGACTAGCGGGAACACAGATACGCAGTATTTT	CASGFALTSGNTDTQYF
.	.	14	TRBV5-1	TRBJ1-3	TGCGCCAGCAGCTTACAGGGTTCCGGAAACACCATATATTTT	CASSLQGSGNTIYF
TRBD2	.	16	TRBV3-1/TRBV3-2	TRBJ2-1	TGTGCCAGCAGCCTTTTAGCGGGGGGGCCGCCCAATGAGCAGTTCTTC	CASSLLAGGPPNEQFF
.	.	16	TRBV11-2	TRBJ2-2	TGTGCCAGCAGCTTAGGAGGGAAAGGGCCGACCGGGGAGCTGTTTTTT	CASSLGGKGPTGELFF
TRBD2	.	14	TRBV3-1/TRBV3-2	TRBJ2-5	TGTGCCAGCAGCCAACTAGCGGGGGTGGAGACCCAGTACTTC	CASSQLAGVETQYF
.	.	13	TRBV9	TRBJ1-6	TGTGCCAGCAGCGTAGCGACTGCCTCACCCCTCCACTTT	CASSVATASPLHF
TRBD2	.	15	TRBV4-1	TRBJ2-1	TGCGCCAGCAGCCCTCCGGGACTAGCGGAGACTGAGCAGTTCTTC	CASSPPGLAETEQFF
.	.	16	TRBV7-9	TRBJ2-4	TGTGCCAGCAGCCGTGACAGACCCCGAGCCAAAAACATTCAGTACTTC	CASSRDRPRAKNIQYF
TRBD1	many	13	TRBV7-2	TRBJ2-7	TGTGCCAGCAGCCTTCACTCGACAGGGGGTTTGTACTTC	CASSLHSTGGLYF
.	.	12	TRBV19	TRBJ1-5	TGTGCCAGTAGTAGAGGGAGTCAGCCCCAGCATTTT	CASSRGSQPQHF
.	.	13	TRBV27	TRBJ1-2	TGTGCCAGCAGTTTCAGAGGGAACTATGGCTACACCTTC	CASSFRGNYGYTF
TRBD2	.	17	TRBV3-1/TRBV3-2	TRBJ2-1	TGTGCCAGCAGCCCCCTTCCGGATGGCGGGAGGAGGTATGAGCAGTTCTTC	CASSPLPDGGRRYEQFF
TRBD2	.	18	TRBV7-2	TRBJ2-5	TGTGCCAGCAGCTTACTCGGAACCGGGACTAGCGGGAGGGAGACCCAGTACTTC	CASSLLGTGTSGRETQYF
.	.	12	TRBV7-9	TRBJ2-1	TGTGCCAGCAGCTTAAGCGTAAATGAGCAGTTCTTC	CASSLSVNEQFF
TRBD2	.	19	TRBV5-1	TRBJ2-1	TGCGCCAGCAGCCCCGGACTAGCGGGAGGTCCGAGCTCCTACAATGAGCAGTTCTTC	CASSPGLAGGPSSYNEQFF
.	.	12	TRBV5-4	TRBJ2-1	TGTGCCAGCCCATCTTCGGGCAATGAGCAGTTCTTC	CASPSSGNEQFF
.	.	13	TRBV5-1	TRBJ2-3	TGCGCCAGCAGCTCCATCAGGGGAGATACGCAGTATTTT	CASSSIRGDTQYF
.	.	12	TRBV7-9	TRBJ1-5	TGTGCCAGCAGCTCCCAGAATCAGCCCCAGCATTTT	CASSSQNQPQHF
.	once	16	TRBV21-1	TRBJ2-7	TGTGCCAGCAGCGGTAGCAAGGGGGCCCCGGCTTACGAGCAGTACTTC	CASSGSKGAPAYEQYF
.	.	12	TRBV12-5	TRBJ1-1	TGTGCTAGTGGGAACAGGGATTCTGGAACTTTCTTT	CASGNRDSGTFF
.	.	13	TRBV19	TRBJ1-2	TGTGCCAGTAGTTTAGGTGGAGAGTGGGGCTACACCTTC	CASSLGGEWGYTF
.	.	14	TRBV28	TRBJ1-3	TGTGCCAGCAGTTTATCCGGGACTGGAAACACCATATATTTT	CASSLSGTGNTIYF
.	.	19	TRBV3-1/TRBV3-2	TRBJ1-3	TGTGCCAGCAGCCAAGAATATTTAGGGGCAGCAACCTCTGGAAACACCATATATTTT	CASSQEYLGAATSGNTIYF
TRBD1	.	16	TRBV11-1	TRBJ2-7	TGTGCCAGCAGCTTAGCGCAAGGACAGGGAGTCTACGAGCAGTACTTC	CASSLAQGQGVYEQYF
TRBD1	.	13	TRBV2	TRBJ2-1	TGTGCCAGCAGTGCCGGACAGGGGGGTTCCTCGTTCTTC	CASSAGQGGSSFF
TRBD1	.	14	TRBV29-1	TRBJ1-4	TGCAGCGCCAACACGGGGACAGGGGGGGAGAAACTGTTTTTT	CSANTGTGGEKLFF
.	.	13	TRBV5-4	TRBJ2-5	TGTGCCAGCAGCTCGGGTCCGGGAGAGACCCAGTACTTC	CASSSGPGETQYF
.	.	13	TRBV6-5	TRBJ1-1	TGTGCCAGCAGTTACTCGGGGGGCACTGAAGCTTTCTTT	CASSYSGGTEAFF
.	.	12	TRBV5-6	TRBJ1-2	TGTGCCAGCAGATCAGGGCTGGGTGGCTACACCTTC	CASRSGLGGYTF
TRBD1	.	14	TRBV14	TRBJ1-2	TGTGCCAGCAGCCCCTTTATTGGGACAGGCCAGGAAACCTTC	CASSPFIGTGQETF
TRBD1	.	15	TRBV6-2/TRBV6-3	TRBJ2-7	TGTGCCAGCAGTCCCAAGACAGGGGGGGCCTACGAGCAGTACTTC	CASSPKTGGAYEQYF
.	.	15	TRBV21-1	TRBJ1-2	TGTGCCAGCAGCAATAGTGAGCACAGATCTTCGGGCTACACCTTC	CASSNSEHRSSGYTF
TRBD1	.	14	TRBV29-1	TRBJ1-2	TGCAGCGCGAGACAGGGTTCCTCTAACTATGGCTACACCTTC	CSARQGSSNYGYTF
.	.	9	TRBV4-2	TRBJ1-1	TGTGCCCCCAGCACTGAAGCTTTCTTT	CAPSTEAFF
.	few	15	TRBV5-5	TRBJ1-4	TGTGCCAGCAGCTTGGCCGCAGGAACCAATGAAAAACTGTTTTTT	CASSLAAGTNEKLFF
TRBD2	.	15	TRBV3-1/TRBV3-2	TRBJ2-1	TGTGCCAGCAGCCGGGGGACTAGCAGTTACAATGAGCAGTTCTTC	CASSRGTSSYNEQFF
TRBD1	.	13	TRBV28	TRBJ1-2	TGTGCCAGCACCTCGGGACAGGGATATGGCTACACCTTC	CASTSGQGYGYTF
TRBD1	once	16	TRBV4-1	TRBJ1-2	TGCGCCAGCAGCCCCACGGGACAGACCTTCTCTCCTGGCTACACCTTC	CASSPTGQTFSPGYTF
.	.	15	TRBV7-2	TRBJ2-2	TGTGCCAGCACCCGGGAGCGATCGAACACCGGGGAGCTGTTTTTT	CASTRERSNTGELFF
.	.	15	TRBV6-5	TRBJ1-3	TGTGCCACCTGCCCCACAGCCAACTCTGGAAACACCATATATTTT	CATCPTANSGNTIYF
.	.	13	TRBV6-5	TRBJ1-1	TGTGCCATCACAGGGCGGGGGAGCACTGAAGCTTTCTTT	CAITGRGSTEAFF
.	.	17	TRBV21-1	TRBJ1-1	TGTGCCAGCAGCAACCTTATTGAGCCCGGGACAGAAAGACGAGCTTTCTTT	CASSNLIEPGTERRAFF
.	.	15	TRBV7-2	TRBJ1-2	TGTGCCAGCAGCTTAAACCCAGGACAGAACTATGGCTACACCTTC	CASSLNPGQNYGYTF
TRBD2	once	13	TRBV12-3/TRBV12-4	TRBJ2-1	TGTGCCAGCAGTTTGACTAGCTCTCATGAGCAGTTCTTC	CASSLTSSHEQFF
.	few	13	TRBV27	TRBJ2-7	TGTGCCAGCAGTTACGACAGAGGTGCCGAGCAGTACTTC	CASSYDRGAEQYF
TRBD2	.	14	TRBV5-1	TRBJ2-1	TGCGCCAGCAGCCTAGGGACTAGCGGGGGCGAGCAGTTCTTC	CASSLGTSGGEQFF
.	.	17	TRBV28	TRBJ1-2	TGTGCCAGCAGTCCGCTTTATGGGGGGAAGTTTAACTATGGCTACACCTTC	CASSPLYGGKFNYGYTF
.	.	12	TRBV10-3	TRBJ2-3	TGTGCCATCAGTGCTATAAAGGATACGCAGTATTTT	CAISAIKDTQYF